This is a list of T cell receptor beta chains from one sample in a study of cytomegalovirus exposure and HLA in healthy donors. TCRdb keeps only in-frame clones here, not all; method: immunoSEQ multiplex PCR. The sample yields approximately 290,000 clones, about 80% seen once. Source material: PBMCs. The receptors derive from a girl aged 2 to 10 in good health and CMV-seronegative. CDR3s include the opening cysteine and the closing phenylalanine or tryptophan. The order of the fields is V gene, J gene, D gene, CDR3 protein. A D gene is named only where the DNA matches it firmly.

V: TRBV5-4
J: TRBJ1-1
D: NA
CDR3: CASSLGRDTEAFF

V: TRBV7-3
J: TRBJ2-1
D: TRBD2
CDR3: CASSLPGLAGGSSYNEQFF

V: TRBV5-3
J: TRBJ2-7
D: NA
CDR3: CASEIRGGSYEQYF

V: TRBV29-1
J: TRBJ2-1
D: TRBD2
CDR3: CSVERRTGTSGRNGSYNEQFF

V: TRBV5-6
J: TRBJ1-2
D: NA
CDR3: CASSFRAYGYTF

V: TRBV6-1
J: TRBJ2-7
D: TRBD2
CDR3: CASRVGVAGAPNDEQYF

V: TRBV7-9
J: TRBJ1-1
D: NA
CDR3: CASSSLAANTEAFF

V: TRBV19
J: TRBJ2-5
D: TRBD2
CDR3: CASSIASGIKTQYF

V: TRBV2
J: TRBJ1-1
D: NA
CDR3: CASSADSNTEAFF

V: TRBV9
J: TRBJ2-1
D: NA
CDR3: CASSLTSSYNEQFF

V: TRBV18
J: TRBJ2-2
D: TRBD2
CDR3: CASSHRGLAGGTTVGELFF

V: TRBV4-1
J: TRBJ2-1
D: TRBD2
CDR3: CASSQSPTFIRLAPSREQFF

V: TRBV6-5
J: TRBJ1-2
D: TRBD1
CDR3: CASRRTGALYGYTF

V: TRBV29-1
J: TRBJ2-5
D: NA
CDR3: CSVERGGETQYF

V: TRBV27
J: TRBJ1-1
D: NA
CDR3: CASSLGGGWTEAFF

V: TRBV29-1
J: TRBJ2-4
D: TRBD1
CDR3: CSVDGQGQNIQYF

V: TRBV7-8
J: TRBJ1-6
D: TRBD1
CDR3: CASSNRQGSPLHF

V: TRBV6-5
J: TRBJ2-7
D: TRBD2
CDR3: CASSRSGTSDYEQYF

V: TRBV6-5
J: TRBJ2-4
D: NA
CDR3: CASSYSGALAKNIQYF

V: TRBV5-5
J: TRBJ1-5
D: NA
CDR3: CASSFSGTPYSNQPQHF

V: TRBV7-9
J: TRBJ2-7
D: TRBD2
CDR3: CASSFETSGEQYF

V: TRBV6-1
J: TRBJ1-1
D: TRBD1
CDR3: CASRTGTVTEAFF

V: TRBV27
J: TRBJ1-2
D: TRBD1
CDR3: CASSMNRGSYGYTF

V: TRBV10-1
J: TRBJ2-3
D: TRBD2
CDR3: CASSEPAGDSSSDTQYF

V: TRBV5-1
J: TRBJ2-1
D: TRBD2
CDR3: CASSFFSGGANEQFF

V: TRBV19
J: TRBJ2-7
D: TRBD1
CDR3: CASSTGQGGSYEQYF

V: TRBV4-2
J: TRBJ2-1
D: TRBD2
CDR3: CASSEYLSGGARRFF

V: TRBV28
J: TRBJ2-1
D: TRBD1
CDR3: CASSFQGDEQFF

V: TRBV29-1
J: TRBJ2-2
D: TRBD1
CDR3: CSVPGTGTNTGELFF

V: TRBV18
J: TRBJ1-5
D: NA
CDR3: CASSPRDSNQPQHF

V: TRBV6-4
J: TRBJ1-6
D: NA
CDR3: CASSDGQGSSPLHF

V: TRBV11-2
J: TRBJ2-1
D: TRBD2
CDR3: CASSLGTSGLTGQFF

V: TRBV7-8
J: TRBJ2-4
D: TRBD2
CDR3: CASSLALTRESTNIQYF

V: TRBV2
J: TRBJ2-1
D: NA
CDR3: CALLAEDNEQFF

V: TRBV6-5
J: TRBJ1-3
D: NA
CDR3: CASSYSQGSAGNTIYF

V: TRBV5-4
J: TRBJ1-1
D: TRBD1
CDR3: CASSSKDRGYTEAFF

V: TRBV4-1
J: TRBJ2-1
D: TRBD2
CDR3: CASRYGPGLAGVNEQFF

V: TRBV5-6
J: TRBJ2-3
D: NA
CDR3: CASTFGDTQYF

V: TRBV10-3
J: TRBJ1-2
D: NA
CDR3: CAISEFRVGINYGYTF

V: TRBV5-4
J: TRBJ2-1
D: NA
CDR3: CASSLEGRGNEQFF

V: TRBV28
J: TRBJ1-1
D: TRBD1
CDR3: CASSLSGGRTEAFF

V: TRBV28
J: TRBJ1-5
D: NA
CDR3: CASSLGAGEASNQPQHF

V: TRBV2
J: TRBJ1-5
D: TRBD1
CDR3: CASSADRGNQPQHF

V: TRBV21-1
J: TRBJ2-3
D: NA
CDR3: CASSKADGGRARDTQYF

V: TRBV6-5
J: TRBJ1-6
D: NA
CDR3: CASSYWGVWGNSPLHF

V: TRBV27
J: TRBJ2-3
D: NA
CDR3: CASSTPDPSTDTQYF